This entry is about one T cell receptor beta chain. It has no known antigen specificity. One base away there is no much larger clone; base qualities are not given. The cohort was made up of 500 to 800 healthy bone marrow donors. Cohort members were all nominally healthy when sampled, although unrecorded immune exposures were likely present. The donor was CMV seropositive and was included in the group of about 290 seropositive cohort members. A peripheral blood sample was provided by each donor, and peripheral blood mononuclear cells were used for TCR beta sequencing. Genomic DNA extraction from the blood cell samples was performed with the Qiagen DNeasy Blood Extraction Kit. The library came from the immunoSEQ multiplex PCR assay. The multiplex PCR relied on a mix of 60 forward primers for TCR Vbeta segments and 13 reverse primers for TCR Jbeta segments. A multiplex PCR assay on genomic DNA amplified the CDR3 region of rearranged TCR beta genes. The amplified TCR beta libraries were sequenced on the Illumina HiSeq System as 87-base-pair reads. The original pipeline was this. A later analysis tallied around 87 million unique TCR beta chains across the 600 to 700 repertoires, and around 9.9 million of those chains were shared by two or more donors. Raw reads were error-corrected and collapsed into unique sequences by a nearest-neighbor algorithm in which closely related sequences were merged to remove PCR and sequencing errors. Alignment of CDR3 sequences to IMGT reference sequences was used to assign V, D and J gene segments. For a sequence to be retained, a match of at least six nucleotides to both a V gene segment and a J gene segment was required. A rearrangement was called productive if the CDR3 had no stop codons and remained in frame with V and J, and every other rearrangement was called non-productive. Following IMGT convention, CDR3 was defined as the stretch from the second conserved V-encoded cysteine up to the conserved J-encoded phenylalanine. In an earlier analysis of around 600 of the donors, sequences lacking an unambiguous match to a single V gene segment were excluded. An earlier analysis of a few hundred of the donors classified V segments as functional when productive rearrangements were above 56.7% and as segregating when the standard deviation between donors was above 5%. To diagnose cytomegalovirus status from the catalog of TCR beta chain sequences, a statistical classification framework was built. In a later analysis, V and J genes were assigned by comparing TCR nucleotide sequences against IMGT/GENE-DB human TR gene sequences. A later analysis assigned CDR3 sequences and most-parsimonious VDJ recombination scenarios with the TCRdist pipeline. In a later analysis, each TCR beta chain was defined by its CDR3 amino acid sequence together with its V-gene family, and reads without a unique V-gene family were excluded. A later analysis removed 500 to 600 highly shared, low-generation-probability nucleotide sequences to deal with suspected cross-contamination and a sequencing artifact. For each public chain, a later analysis derived a clonal expansion index from normalized ranks of inferred template counts within each repertoire. Generation probabilities in a later analysis came from a VDJ recombination model fitted to out-of-frame rearrangements, and those results were checked against IGoR. In a later analysis, hypergeometric tests were used to score TCR-TCR, TCR-HLA and TCR-CMV co-occurrence, with a repertoire-size bias correction applied to TCR pairs. To estimate false discovery rates, a later analysis permuted the HLA or CMV assignments 20 times. A later analysis grouped co-occurring TCRs with DBSCAN, adding TCRdist sequence similarity when clustering within HLA-allele-positive subsets. Repertoires with fewer than 30,000 or more than 120,000 public chains, plus five repertoires with anomalous nucleotide sharing, were excluded from co-occurrence clustering. What TCRdb holds here is the immuneACCESS table cut down to in-frame rearrangements. Part of the clones is not present; checked against another copy, under half of the missing clones reflect an unresolved V gene, and the others are unexplained. V, J and clone size are those of that table, while D and trimming were read from the DNA. Within this sample are some 140,000 clones, with roughly 77% of them counted one time only. The ten largest clones take up less than 10% of the sample.

This entry comes from a study of cytomegalovirus exposure and HLA in healthy donors (dated by TCRdb to between 2016 and 2019). For context, the study as a whole: An earlier analysis of roughly 570 of the donors reported over 250 Gb of sequence data and around 100 million unique TCR beta sequences obtained from about 179 million T cells. An early release that covered about 600 HLA-typed donors contained approximately 300 gigabases of sequencing data and 75 million to 100 million unique TCR sequences. Of the roughly 400 genotyped donors, 81% were placed in the genetic ancestry cluster associated with self-reported Caucasian donors. The study was designed to test whether signatures of past pathogen exposure could be identified by cataloging public T cell receptors. Using immunosequencing, the study profiled T cell repertoires from 500 to 800 subjects and related those repertoires to cytomegalovirus serostatus. Besides the first cohort of more than 650 subjects, a separate validation cohort made up of roughly 120 different subjects was used. High-throughput TCR immunosequencing, statistical association of individual TCRs with disease status, and machine learning were combined to predict cytomegalovirus infection status. To study patterns of TCR occurrence, a later analysis re-analyzed previously published TCR beta repertoires from just over 650 donors and added high-resolution HLA genotyping. Rather than using new phenotypic data, the later analysis identified candidate immune exposures from TCR beta sequences and from how often those sequences occurred across donors. To decide whether each TCR beta V gene segment behaved as functional or pseudogenic, an earlier analysis of some 580 of the donors relied on high-throughput TCR beta sequencing. Donor age, sex, ethnicity and CMV serostatus were collected together with the repertoire data. Genome-wide SNP genotypes for about three fifths of the roughly 670 donors were used in a later genetic analysis, which treated that subset as a discovery cohort. All discovery cohort repertoires had been generated on a single sequencing platform. HLA typing covered class I and class II loci at four-digit resolution. The number of donors typed differed by locus, with roughly 620-630 for A, B, C, DRB1 and DQB1, roughly 550 for DQA1, over 600 for DPA1, and approximately 470 for DPB1. Because of strong linkage in the cohort, four or five DR-DQ haplotypes were treated as single units for association and clustering. Among about 360 genotyped donors of the cohort, an average of about 240,000 unique TCR beta nucleotide sequences were sequenced per donor, 15% to 20% of them non-productive. What the study reported, not specific to this receptor: Strong co-occurrence of HLA alleles, especially DR and DQ, made assigning TCR associations to individual alleles difficult. In vitro tests confirmed that three of the cytomegalovirus-associated TCR beta chains recognize cytomegalovirus antigens. In an earlier analysis of around 600 of the donors, most TCR beta V segments appeared in productive rearrangements about 87% or about 30% of the time, broadly matching IMGT annotations. Immune exposure information for the cohort was limited to CMV serostatus. The authors suggested that the approach could potentially be generalized to other disease states and immunological phenotypes. According to a later analysis, most CMV-associated TCR beta chains appeared to be HLA-restricted, and the HLA associations seemed to be driven largely by CMV exposure. HLA typing was unavailable for some donors at each locus, so association tests used only the typed subset. A later analysis found that HLA-associated TCR beta chains were more clonally expanded and had lower generation probabilities than equally common non-associated chains. Because counts were too low, seventeen rarely observed V segments, including chromosome 9 orphons, were left out of the earlier analysis of 587 of the donors. A further reported finding was that TCR beta sequences accurately predicted the HLA-A and HLA-B alleles for most subjects in the first cohort. The cohort was sequenced for TCR beta chains only, and without alpha or paired-chain data the features that could be detected were limited. Several of the top co-occurrence clusters appeared to be linked to parvovirus B19, influenza, CMV and Epstein-Barr virus, according to a later analysis. Cytomegalovirus status was reported to be diagnosed by the classifier with high specificity and sensitivity in both the original and validation cohorts. Linkage disequilibrium might explain the correlated functional status among segregating V segments, but an unknown experimental factor could not be excluded. According to a later analysis, TCR association rates differed among HLA loci, with DRB1 alleles showing the most associated TCRs and HLA-C alleles showing the fewest. Presence/absence analyses assumed roughly uniform sequencing depth across donors, an assumption that may not hold. Compared with the roughly 710-donor mean, donors in an Asian-associated ancestry cluster had fewer N-insertions in productive TCRs, according to a later genetic analysis. Because the 87-base-pair reads could not distinguish some IMGT-functional V segments, including TRBV6-2 and TRBV6-3, those segments were excluded. While some public TCRs were present in many individuals, most TCR sequences turned up only very rarely across donors. A cluster of highly shared sequence variants was judged likely to be a technical artifact of the sequencing pipeline. An association between a missense DCLRE1C variant and V-gene and J-gene trimming of TCR beta chains was found in a later genetic analysis and replicated in an independent cohort. The study gave a list of some 150 TCR beta chains associated with cytomegalovirus. A later analysis associated about 17,000 TCR beta sequences with specific HLA alleles at a false discovery rate of 0.05.

There are 14 amino acids in the CDR3, from cysteine to phenylalanine inclusive. Only the CDR3 DNA stays, 42 bases, in frame from base 1. CDR1 and CDR2 were assigned from the germline V gene as SGHRS and YFSETQ. Trimming removed 6 bases from V and 10 bases from J; the gene matches leave 13 bases unexplained. This receptor was identified in a man between 25 and 39 years old in good health and CMV-seropositive. The V gene is TRBV5-1 and the J gene is TRBJ2-1, with 7 bases aligning to TRBD2. What was sequenced was PBMCs. The nucleotide sequence is given as TGCGCCAGCAAGCTAGCGGTGGAGGGTGGGGAGCAGTTCTTC. This codes for CASKLAVEGGEQFF.